Below, 25 T cell receptor beta chains from the same sample are listed, as sequenced in a study of T cell clonality in common variable immunodeficiency. Overall study results and limits: In common variable immunodeficiency, TCR beta chains reportedly carried fewer deletions and N-nucleotide insertions.

Some clones are missing from TCRdb's copy, which holds only in-frame ones; the method was immunoSEQ multiplex PCR. Singletons are absent from the sample, which has more than 20,000 clones. The antigens of these receptors remain unknown. Sequencing was carried out using peripheral blood mononuclear cells. All receptors come from a human donor with common variable immunodeficiency.

In this sample, this clone turned up many times. The read ends 3 residues shy of where the CDR3 ends; the end is completed using the germline J gene. This chain joins TRBV2 and TRBJ2-7; possibly TRBD1 for D (6 bases). V lost 6 bases and J lost 4, with 13 bases in between. In germline, CDR1 is SNHLY, CDR2 FYNNEI. This CDR3 has 13 amino acids. The DNA read from the CDR3 is TGTGCCAGCAGGGAGACAGGTGCGTACGAG. It is translated as CASRETGAYE. The entire CDR3 reads CASRETGAYEQYF.

On this clone: The sequenced fragment ends 3 residues before the CDR3 boundary, so the rest is inferred from the germline J gene. The V and J genes are TRBV18 and TRBJ2-7; TRBD1 matches at 9 bases. V lost 6 bases and J lost 6; bases outside the gene matches: 9. Germline CDR1 is KGHSH and CDR2 is LQKENI. CDR3 size: 14 residues. The covered CDR3 bases are TGTGCCAGCTCCTCAGGGACAGGGAAGTCCGAG. It specifies CASSSGTGKSE. The whole CDR3 protein reads CASSSGTGKSEQYF.

This clone was found many times. The read terminates 3 residues before the CDR3 end, so the remaining end is supplied by the germline J gene. This sequence joins TRBV18 and TRBJ2-2; tentatively, D is TRBD1 (5 bases). The length of the CDR3 is 16 residues. Between the trimmed V and J ends, which lost 6 bases and 0 bases, there was a span of 14 bases. The germline CDR1 and CDR2 sequences are KGHSH and LQKENI. The CDR3: CASSTARPPNTGELFF. The DNA read from the CDR3 is TGTGCCAGCTCGACAGCGAGACCCCCGAACACCGGGGAG.

This clone has more than one count but fewer than ten. The read ends 3 residues before the CDR3 terminus; that terminus is restored from the germline J gene. The J gene is TRBJ1-4, the V gene TRBV7-8; 8 bases are shared with TRBD1. Per the germline V gene, CDR1 is SGHVS and CDR2 is FQNEAQ. The CDR3 consists of 16 residues. V was clipped by 5 bases and J by 0 bases; unmatched bases: 5. CDR3 residues: CASSPNRGTTNEKLFF. CDR3 DNA (partial): TGTGCCAGCAGCCCCAACAGGGGGACAACTAATGAAAAA.

This clone was counted many times. From the germline J gene comes the end of the CDR3, since the read stops 3 residues before it. The rearrangement uses TRBV6-4 and TRBJ2-1, with no clear D. This CDR3 has 13 residues. Trimming pared 6 bases from V and 9 bases from J, leaving 15 bases between. The germline V gene has CDR1 MRHNA and CDR2 SNTAGT. The sequenced part of the CDR3 DNA is TGTGCCAGCAGCGACCTTAGAGCTAGTGAG. It yields the protein CASSDLRASE. The full-length CDR3 reads as CASSDLRASEQFF.

In its sample, this clone was seen a few times. The CDR3 end is not reached by the read, which stops 3 residues before it; the germline J gene fills it in. J is TRBJ2-5 and V is TRBV5-1; TRBD1 aligns across 9 bases. The CDR3 contains 16 residues. Germline loops: CDR1 SGHRS, CDR2 YFSETQ. The V and J ends lost 4 bases and 0 bases, in that order; junction bases with no gene match: 7. The CDR3 reads CASSIGTGTYQETQYF. The part of the CDR3 DNA that was read is TGCGCCAGCAGCATCGGGACAGGGACGTACCAAGAGACC.

Points on this clone: The read terminates 3 residues before the CDR3 end, so the remaining end is supplied by the germline J gene. J is TRBJ2-5 and V is TRBV30; 14 bases map to TRBD2. This CDR3 spans 15 amino acids. Germline lookup yields CDR1 GTSNPN and CDR2 SVGIG (reference sequence). V lost 4 bases, J lost 5 bases, and 6 bases stayed unmatched. The sequenced CDR3 bases are TGTGCCTGGACCGGGACTAGCGGGAGAATGGAGACC. It is translated as CAWTGTSGRMET. The full CDR3 protein is CAWTGTSGRMETQYF.

This clone was counted only a few times. The CDR3 is cut off 3 residues early in the read; its end comes from the germline J gene. The chain employs TRBV6-2 or TRBV6-3 and TRBJ2-1, with 8 positions matching TRBD1. J gave up 6 bases and V 6 bases, and 7 bases lay outside the gene matches. There are 14 residues in the CDR3. Germline lookup yields CDR1 MNHEY and CDR2 SVGEGT. CDR3 sequence reads: CASRMDRVSNEQFF. CDR3 bases read: TGTGCCAGCAGAATGGACAGGGTTTCCAATGAG.

This clone was picked up a small number of times. From the germline J gene comes the end of the CDR3, since the read stops 3 residues before it. The chain is built from TRBV30 and TRBJ2-3; TRBD1 might be the D (5 bases). Deletions cut 1 base from V and 2 bases from J, with 13 bases between. The germline gives CDR1 GTSNPN, CDR2 SVGIG (reference sequence). This CDR3 has 15 amino acids. The chain's CDR3 is CAWSGWGRPTDTQYF. The sequenced CDR3 bases are TGTGCCTGGAGTGGGTGGGGCAGACCCACAGATACG.

This clone has a handful of counts. CDR3 sequence reads: CASSEVRAGGRTEAFF. The sequenced part of the CDR3 DNA is TGTGCCAGCAGTGAAGTTAGGGCAGGGGGACGCACTGAA. This chain links TRBV2 with TRBJ1-1; 7 nucleotides line up with TRBD1. With the read ending 3 residues before the CDR3 end, the germline J gene is used to fill in that end. Trimming took 1 base from V and 4 from J; bases not matched to a gene: 9. The CDR3 contains 16 residues. Germline V lookup: CDR1 SNHLY, CDR2 FYNNEI.

This clone was detected ten times or more. The read halts 3 residues ahead of the CDR3 end, with the missing end drawn from the germline J gene. The chain uses TRBV12-5 and TRBJ2-5; D may be TRBD1 (5 bases). The CDR3 loop spans 13 amino acids. V was shortened by 3 bases and J by 4 bases, with 9 bases between the two germline ends. In germline, CDR1 is LGHNT, CDR2 FRNRAP. CDR3 protein: CASGLRGSETQYF. The part of the CDR3 DNA that was read is TGTGCTAGTGGTTTAAGGGGCTCAGAGACC.

As regards this clone: The CDR3 end is not reached by the read, which stops 3 residues before it; the germline J gene fills it in. The rearrangement joins TRBV7-7 to TRBJ2-2; 7 bases align to TRBD1. Germline V gene data show CDR1 as SSHAT and CDR2 as FNYEAQ (reference sequence). The CDR3 has 15 residues. V dropped 3 bases and J dropped 6; count of bases not matched to a gene: 7. The sequenced part of the CDR3 DNA is TGTGCCAGCAGCTTGTTCTCCGGGACAGCCGGGGAG. It is translated as CASSLFSGTAGE. The CDR3 in full is CASSLFSGTAGELFF.

Concerning this clone itself: One junction end disagrees with the germline gene, perhaps due to a read error. The DNA ends 3 residues before the CDR3 does, and the rest of the CDR3 is filled in from the germline J gene. The V gene is TRBV5-1, the J gene TRBJ2-1, with D possibly TRBD1 on 6 matching bases. This CDR3 contains 15 residues. Germline values: CDR1 SGHRS, CDR2 YFSETQ. The DNA read from the CDR3 is TGCGTCAGCAGCAGGCAGGGGACCGATTACAATGAG. Encoded protein: CVSSRQGTDYNE. The whole CDR3 sequence is CVSSRQGTDYNEQFF.

This clone was picked up many times. The missing CDR3 end, 3 residues past where the read stops, is filled in from the germline J gene. The chain is built from TRBV20-1 and TRBJ1-2; 7 bases map to TRBD1. Unmatched junction bases numbered 13, after V lost 6 bases and J lost 3 bases. The germline V gene encodes CDR1 DFQATT and CDR2 SNEGSKA (reference sequence). CDR3 size: 15 residues. The CDR3 bases that were read are TGCAGTGCCAGGGAAAAGGGGGCGGATTACTATGGC. Its protein product is CSAREKGADYYG. The full CDR3 sequence reads CSAREKGADYYGYTF.

This clone appeared a few times. The read ends 3 residues before the CDR3 terminus; that terminus is restored from the germline J gene. This sequence joins TRBV7-9 and TRBJ2-1; TRBD2 matches 7 bases. Germline V gene lookup returns CDR1 SEHNR and CDR2 FQNEAQ (reference sequence). This CDR3 contains 15 residues. The V gene end was trimmed by 5 bases and the J gene end by 7 bases; junction bases not matched to a gene: 11. CDR3 region: CASSLLADPWNEQFF. The CDR3 DNA, read in part, is TGTGCCAGCAGCCTCCTAGCGGACCCATGGAATGAG.

This clone was counted a few times. The read comes to an end 3 residues before the CDR3 does, leaving the germline J gene to fill in the end. The rearrangement uses TRBV30 and TRBJ2-3, with a tentative D call TRBD2 (6 bases). Trimming cost V 1 base and J 7 bases, with 18 bases left between them. The CDR3 covers 15 residues. CDR1 GTSNPN and CDR2 SVGIG come from the germline V gene (reference sequence). The sequenced CDR3 bases are TGTGCCTGGAGTGATCGGGGCGGGGCATTAAATACG. It specifies CAWSDRGGALNT. From start to end, the CDR3 is CAWSDRGGALNTQYF.

This clone turned up a few times. The read falls 3 residues short of the CDR3 end, and the missing part is taken from the germline J gene. V usage is TRBV20-1 and J usage is TRBJ1-5; tentatively, D is TRBD1 (5 bases). The V gene's germline CDR1 is DFQATT and CDR2 SNEGSKA (reference sequence). The CDR3 has 11 amino acids. Trimming shortened V by 6 bases and J by 5 bases, and 8 bases separated the two germline ends. The covered CDR3 bases are TGCAGTGCCCAGGGCGATCAGCCC. Its protein product is CSAQGDQP. From start to end, the CDR3 is CSAQGDQPQHF.

Ten or more counts support this clone. The CDR3 end is not reached by the read, which stops 3 residues before it; the germline J gene fills it in. The chain combines TRBV28 with TRBJ2-7; TRBD1 matches 12 bases. Germline CDR1 MDHEN, CDR2 SYDVKM. The V and J ends lost 7 bases and 6 bases, in that order; junction bases with no gene match: 10. This CDR3 comprises 15 residues. The CDR3 sequence is CASTRSGTGGREQYF. The covered CDR3 bases are TGTGCCAGCACCCGCTCCGGGACAGGGGGCCGCGAG.

This clone has a handful of counts. The read comes to an end 3 residues before the CDR3 does, leaving the germline J gene to fill in the end. The rearrangement uses TRBV7-9 and TRBJ2-1; 7 bases match TRBD1. Per germline, CDR1 SEHNR and CDR2 FQNEAQ (reference sequence). After removal of 4 bases from V and 6 bases from J, the junction contained 6 bases not matched to a gene. The length of the CDR3 is 14 residues. CDR3 protein: CASSYVQGSNEQFF. CDR3 DNA, as far as it was read: TGTGCCAGCAGCTACGTACAGGGGAGCAATGAG. Full variable domain (missing parts from reference TRBV7-9 and TRBJ2-1): DTGVSQNPRHKITKRGQNVTFRCDPISEHNRLYWYRQTLGQGPEFLTYFQNEAQLEKSRLLSDRFSAERPKGSFSTLEIQRTEQGDSAMYLCASSYVQGSNEQFFGPGTRLTVL.

As for this clone: The CDR3 goes on 3 residues after the read ends, and that part is filled in from the germline J gene. The gene calls are TRBV2 and TRBJ2-7; maybe TRBD1 (6 bases). CDR1 and CDR2 from the germline V gene are SNHLY and FYNNEI. The CDR3 sequence is 13 residues long. Trimming took off 4 bases at V and 6 bases at J, with 13 bases between the two ends. CDR3 DNA (partial): TGTGCCAGCAGTGTGAACAGGGTAGGCGAG. It translates to CASSVNRVGE. The full CDR3 protein is CASSVNRVGEQYF. Combining the CDR3 with reference TRBV2 and TRBJ2-7 gives the whole variable domain EPEVTQTPSHQVTQMGQEVILRCVPISNHLYFYWYRQILGQKVEFLVSFYNNEISEKSEIFDDQFSVERPDGSNFTLKIRSTKLEDSAMYFCASSVNRVGEQYFGPGTRLTVT.

This clone was recorded at least ten times. The read ends 3 residues shy of where the CDR3 ends; the end is completed using the germline J gene. The chain has TRBV19 and TRBJ2-7; 10 bases are shared with TRBD2. This CDR3 is 15 amino acids long. The germline V gene has CDR1 LNHDA and CDR2 SQIVND (reference sequence). V was pared by 1 base and J by 4 bases, with 4 bases of the junction left unmatched. The CDR3 sequence: CASSIAAGGPYEQYF. The DNA read from the CDR3 is TGTGCCAGTAGTATAGCAGCGGGAGGGCCTTACGAG.

In this sample, this clone turned up a few times. The read terminates 3 residues ahead of where the CDR3 ends, so the germline J gene completes it. The chain joins TRBV30 to TRBJ2-3; TRBD1 is a possible D gene (6 bases). Germline-derived CDR1 and CDR2 are GTSNPN and SVGIG (reference sequence). The V end was cut by 4 bases, the J end by 4 bases, with 15 bases between. The CDR3 totals 14 residues. The chain's CDR3 is CAWTVGAGADTQYF. The sequenced part of the CDR3 DNA is TGTGCCTGGACGGTGGGGGCCGGGGCAGATACG.

The CDR3 loop reads CASSPGDRAYEQYF. CDR3 bases read: TGTGCCAGCTCACCTGGGGACAGGGCCTACGAG. The gene calls are TRBV18 and TRBJ2-7; TRBD1 agrees at 9 bases. The read ends 3 residues early relative to the CDR3; the germline J gene fills the gap. The CDR3 runs to 14 residues. Germline V gene lookup returns CDR1 KGHSH and CDR2 LQKENI. V lost 3 bases and J lost 2; bases outside the gene matches: 2.

This clone has only a few counts. The read ends 3 residues before the CDR3 terminus; that terminus is restored from the germline J gene. The rearrangement links TRBV18 to TRBJ2-7; D is undetermined. CDR1 is KGHSH and CDR2 is LQKENI in the germline V gene. Trimming took off 3 bases at V and 0 bases at J, with 6 bases between the two ends. This CDR3 is 13 amino acids long. CDR3 bases read: TGTGCCAGCTCACCCTCGGGCTCCTACGAG. It codes for CASSPSGSYE. The entire CDR3 sequence reads CASSPSGSYEQYF.

The CDR3 sequence is CASSVEGRDSPLHF. CDR3 bases read: TGTGCCAGCAGTGTGGAGGGTAGGGATTCACCC. The V call is TRBV6-1, the J call TRBJ1-6, with D uncertain. The read gets to within 3 residues of the CDR3 end, and the germline J gene fills in the rest. CDR3 length: 14 residues. Trimming removed 4 bases at V and 8 bases at J, with 12 bases between. CDR1 is MNHNS, CDR2 SASEGT, per germline.